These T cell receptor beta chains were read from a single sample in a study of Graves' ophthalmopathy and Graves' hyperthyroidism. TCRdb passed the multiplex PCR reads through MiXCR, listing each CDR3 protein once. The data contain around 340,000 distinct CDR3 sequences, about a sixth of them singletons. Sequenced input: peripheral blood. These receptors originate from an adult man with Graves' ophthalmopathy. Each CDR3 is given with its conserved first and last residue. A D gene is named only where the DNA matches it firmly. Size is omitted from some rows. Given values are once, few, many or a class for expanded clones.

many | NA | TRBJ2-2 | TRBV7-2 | TGTGCCAGCAGCTCCAGTAGCTTCGGGGAGCTGTTTTTT | CASSSSSFGELFF
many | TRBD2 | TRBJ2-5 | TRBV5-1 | TGCGCCAGCAGCTCGGGACTAGCGGGGCAACAAGAGACCCAGTACTTC | CASSSGLAGQQETQYF
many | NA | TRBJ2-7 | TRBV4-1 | TGCGCCAGCAGCCAAGGGATTGGTTTTACCTACGAGCAGTACTTC | CASSQGIGFTYEQYF
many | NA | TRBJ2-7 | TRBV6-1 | TGTGCCAGCAGTGTTGGGGGCTTCTACGAGCAGTACTTC | CASSVGGFYEQYF
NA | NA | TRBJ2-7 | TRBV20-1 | TGCAGTGCTTCCAAACTGGGGGCGCGGGGCTACGAGCAGTACTTC | CSASKLGARGYEQYF
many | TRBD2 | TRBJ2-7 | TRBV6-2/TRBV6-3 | TGTGCCAGCAGTGGTAGCGGGAGCTACTACGAGCAGTACTTC | CASSGSGSYYEQYF
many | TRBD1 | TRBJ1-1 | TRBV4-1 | TGCGCCAGCAGCCAAAAGGGGACAGGTAACACTGAAGCTTTCTTT | CASSQKGTGNTEAFF
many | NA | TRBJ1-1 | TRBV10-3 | TGTGCCACCGTAAAGGGGGACTCCCCGGTCGGCACTGAAGCTTTCTTT | CATVKGDSPVGTEAFF
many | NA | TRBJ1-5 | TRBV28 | TGTGCCAGCAGTTTATTTGGTAAGGGGAATCAGCCCCAGCATTTT | CASSLFGKGNQPQHF
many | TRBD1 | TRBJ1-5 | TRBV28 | TGTGCCAGCAGAGCCGGGACAGGGGGTTTCCAGCCCCAGCATTTT | CASRAGTGGFQPQHF
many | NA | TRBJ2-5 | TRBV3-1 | TGTGCCAGCAGCCCCTGGGGAAGCGAGACCCAGTACTTC | CASSPWGSETQYF
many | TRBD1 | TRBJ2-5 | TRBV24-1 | TGTGCCACCTCCGACTTGACAGGGGAGAAGGAGACCCAGTACTTC | CATSDLTGEKETQYF
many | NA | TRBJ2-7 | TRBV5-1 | TGCGCCAGCAGCAGACGTGGCGACGAGCAGTACTTC | CASSRRGDEQYF
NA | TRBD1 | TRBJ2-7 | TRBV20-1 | TGCAGTGCTAGCCCACGGACAGGGCGGTACGAGCAGTACTTC | CSASPRTGRYEQYF
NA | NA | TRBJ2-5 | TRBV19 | TGTGCCAGTAGTATAGGTGTCAGGCTAGCAGATCAAGAGACCCAGTACTTC | CASSIGVRLADQETQYF
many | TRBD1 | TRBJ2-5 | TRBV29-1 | TGCAGCGTTGGGGGACAGGGGTGGCAAGAGACCCAGTACTTC | CSVGGQGWQETQYF
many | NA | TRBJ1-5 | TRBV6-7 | TGTGCCAGCAGTCAACAGGGAAGCAATCAGCCCCAGCATTTT | CASSQQGSNQPQHF
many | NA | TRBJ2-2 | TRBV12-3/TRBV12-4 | TGTGCCAGCAGTCGGACAGCTCTGGGGGAGCTGTTTTTT | CASSRTALGELFF
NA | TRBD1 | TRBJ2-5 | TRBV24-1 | TGTGCCACCAGTGAGCGGACAGGGCCAGAGACCCAGTACTTC | CATSERTGPETQYF
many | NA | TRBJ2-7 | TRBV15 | TGTGCCACCAGCAGAGAGGGGACACTCTCCTACGAGCAGTACTTC | CATSREGTLSYEQYF
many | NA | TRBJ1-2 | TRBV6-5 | TGTGCCAGCAGTTACTCCCAGGACTACTATGGCTACACCTTC | CASSYSQDYYGYTF
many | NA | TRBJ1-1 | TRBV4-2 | TGTGCCAGCAGCCAAGGACGGCACCAAGGTTTCTTT | CASSQGRHQGFF
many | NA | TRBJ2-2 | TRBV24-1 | TGTGCCACCAGTCCGGCGAACACCGGGGAGCTGTTTTTT | CATSPANTGELFF
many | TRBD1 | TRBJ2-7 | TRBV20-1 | TGCAGTGCACCGACAGGGGGCGCCCACGAGCAGTACTTC | CSAPTGGAHEQYF
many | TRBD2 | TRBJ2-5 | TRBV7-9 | TGTGCCAGCAGCGAACCGACTAGCGGAAACCAAGAGACCCAGTACTTC | CASSEPTSGNQETQYF
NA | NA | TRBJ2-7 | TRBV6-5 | TGTGCCAGCAGTTATTACGGTCGGGGAGCAAGGGAGCAGTACTTC | CASSYYGRGAREQYF
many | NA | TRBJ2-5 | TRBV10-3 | TGTGCCATCAGTGAGTTGACGACTGGGCGCGGGACCCAGTACTTC | CAISELTTGRGTQYF
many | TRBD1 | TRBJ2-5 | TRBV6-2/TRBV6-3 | TGTGCCAGCAGTAACACAGGGGCTCAAGAGACCCAGTACTTC | CASSNTGAQETQYF
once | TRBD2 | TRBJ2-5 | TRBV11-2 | TGTGCCAGCAGCTGGGGACTATCGGGAGGGCGAGGAGAGACCCAGTACTTC | CASSWGLSGGRGETQYF
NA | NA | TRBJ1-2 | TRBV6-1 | TGTGCCAGCAGTGAAGTAATGAGTCGGCCAGTTTATGGCTACACCTTC | CASSEVMSRPVYGYTF
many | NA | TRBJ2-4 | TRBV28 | TGTGCCAGCAGTTTGAGCTACAGGGTGGGCCCCGGGTTTCACATTCAGTACTTC | CASSLSYRVGPGFHIQYF
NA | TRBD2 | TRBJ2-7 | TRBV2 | TGTGCCAGCAGCCCGACTAGCGGGAGTGGTTTTTACGAGCAGTACTTC | CASSPTSGSGFYEQYF
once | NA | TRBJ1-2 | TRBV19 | TGTGCCAGTAGTATAGAGGTTTCAAGGGGCTACACCTTC | CASSIEVSRGYTF
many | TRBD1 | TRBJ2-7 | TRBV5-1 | TGTGCCAGCAGTTACGGAACAGGGGGCGACGAGCAGTACTTC | CASSYGTGGDEQYF
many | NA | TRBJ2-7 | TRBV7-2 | TGTGCCAGCAGCTCCGATGGGGACGAGCAGTACTTC | CASSSDGDEQYF
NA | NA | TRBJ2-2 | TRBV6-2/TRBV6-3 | TGTGCCAGCAGTTGGGGGACGATTGTGTCCGGGGAGCTGTTTTTT | CASSWGTIVSGELFF
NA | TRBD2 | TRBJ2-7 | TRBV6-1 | TGTGCCAGCAGTCGCGGGGGCGCGGCGGGAGGCGAGCAGTACTTC | CASSRGGAAGGEQYF
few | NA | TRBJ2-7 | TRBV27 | TGTGCCAGCACCCTCCCCTACGAGCAGTACTTC | CASTLPYEQYF
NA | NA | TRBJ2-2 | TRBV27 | TGTGCCAGCAGTTTATACGGGACCTTGACCGGGGAGCTGTTTTTT | CASSLYGTLTGELFF
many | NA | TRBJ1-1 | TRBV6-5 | TGTGCCAGCACTCCTGGGGGGGGCGATTACACTGAAGCTTTCTTT | CASTPGGGDYTEAFF
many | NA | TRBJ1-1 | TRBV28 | TGTGCCAGCAGTCATGGACAGCGGGAAAACACTGAAGCTTTCTTT | CASSHGQRENTEAFF
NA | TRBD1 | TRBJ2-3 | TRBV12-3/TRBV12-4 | TGTGCCAGCAGTTCGGGGAAGACAGGGAAAAACACAGATACGCAGTATTTT | CASSSGKTGKNTDTQYF
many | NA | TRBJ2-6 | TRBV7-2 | TGTGCCAGCAGCATCAGGGGCCCCGGGGCCAACGTCCTGACTTTC | CASSIRGPGANVLTF
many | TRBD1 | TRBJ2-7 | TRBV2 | TGTGCCAGCAACCCGTCGACAGGGCCCTACGAGCAGTACTTC | CASNPSTGPYEQYF
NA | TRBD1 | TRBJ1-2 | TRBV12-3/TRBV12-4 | TGTGCCAGCAGTTTAGCCATACAGGGGGATGGCTACACCTTC | CASSLAIQGDGYTF
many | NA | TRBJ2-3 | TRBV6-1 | TGTGCCAGCGCAGGCTTTGGGGCAGATACGCAGTATTTT | CASAGFGADTQYF
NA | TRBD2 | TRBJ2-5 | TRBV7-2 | TGTGCCAGCAGCTTAGGGCTGGCTAGCGGGAGGGGCCTGTGGCAAGAGACCCAGTACTTC | CASSLGLASGRGLWQETQYF
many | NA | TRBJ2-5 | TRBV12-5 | TGTGCTAGTGGTTTGGGTCCCCAAGAGACCCAGTACTTC | CASGLGPQETQYF
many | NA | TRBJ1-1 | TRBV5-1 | TGCGCCAGCAGCTTGGATCCGGGCCCGAACACTGAAGCTTTCTTT | CASSLDPGPNTEAFF
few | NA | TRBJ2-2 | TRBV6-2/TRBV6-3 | TGTGCCAGCAGAGCTGGAGGAGCCGGAGAGCTGTTTTTT | CASRAGGAGELFF
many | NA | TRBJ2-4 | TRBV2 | TGTGCCAGCAGTGGAGAACGGCAAGCCAAAAACATTCAGTACTTC | CASSGERQAKNIQYF
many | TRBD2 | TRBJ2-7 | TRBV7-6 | TGTGCCAGCAGCACAAGACTAGCAGGCGAGCAGTACTTC | CASSTRLAGEQYF
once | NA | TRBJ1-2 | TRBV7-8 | TGTGCCAGCAGCTCTTACGGTGGAGCAAACTATGGCTACAACTTC | CASSSYGGANYGYNF
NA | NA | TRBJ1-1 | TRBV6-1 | TGTGCCAGCGGAAGGGTTCGGGCGGCTTTCTTT | CASGRVRAAFF
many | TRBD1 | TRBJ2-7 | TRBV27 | TGTGCCAGCAGTTTTCCGACAGGGCCCCCATCCTACGAGCAGTACTTC | CASSFPTGPPSYEQYF
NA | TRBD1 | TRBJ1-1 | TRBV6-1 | TGTGCCAGCAGAAAGGGACAGGGCCAAACTTACACTGAAGCTTTCTTT | CASRKGQGQTYTEAFF
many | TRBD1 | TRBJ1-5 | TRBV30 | TGTGCCTGGAGTGGGACAGGGGTTCAGCCCCAGCATTTT | CAWSGTGVQPQHF